The 12 T cell receptor beta chains below were found in one sample sequenced in a study of blood T cell repertoires in COVID-19. Profiling relied on immunoSEQ multiplex PCR, and the TCRdb table lists in-frame clones only, not all of them. There are 60,000 to 80,000 clones in the sample; approximately 92% occur only once, and more than 15% lies in the top ten. Sequenced: peripheral blood. These receptors were taken from a woman in her sixties or seventies with COVID-19, enrolled during active disease.

The V and J genes are TRBV6-5 and TRBJ1-3; unclear D gene. Germline V gives CDR1 MNHEY, CDR2 SVGAGI. The V and J ends lost 8 bases and 0 bases respectively, with 11 bases between them. The CDR3 spans 14 residues. The DNA of the CDR3 is TGTGCCAGCGTCGGACTCAACTCTGGAAACACCATATATTTT. It encodes CASVGLNSGNTIYF.

Written as DNA, the CDR3 is TGTGCCAGTAGCACAGGGGGCCGCACAGATACGCAGTATTTT. This sequence encodes CASSTGGRTDTQYF. The V call is TRBV19, the J call TRBJ2-3, with 9 bases that match TRBD1. The CDR3 is made up of 14 amino acids. The V gene's germline CDR1 is LNHDA and CDR2 SQIVND (reference sequence). Losses at the gene ends were 6 bases for V and 1 base for J; bases not matched to a gene: 2.

This chain connects TRBV6-5 to TRBJ2-1, with TRBD2 matching 10 bases. The CDR3 sequence is 16 residues long. V was pared by 4 bases and J by 4 bases, with 7 bases of the junction left unmatched. Per germline, CDR1 MNHEY and CDR2 SVGAGI. In DNA, the CDR3 is TGTGCCAGCAGTTTGTCTAGCGGGAGTTTGTACAATGAGCAGTTCTTC. Encoded protein: CASSLSSGSLYNEQFF.

The gene calls are TRBV29-1 and TRBJ2-5; possible D gene TRBD1, 6 bases. Germline V gene lookup returns CDR1 SQVTM and CDR2 ANQGSEA. The CDR3 has 14 amino acids. Trimming removed 5 bases at V and 2 bases at J, with 15 bases between. DNA of the CDR3: TGCAGCGTTCGGGTGGGGGCAGTACAAGAGACCCAGTACTTC. Its protein product is CSVRVGAVQETQYF.

The J gene is TRBJ2-7, the V gene TRBV14, with D maybe TRBD2 (6 bases). The V end was cut by 0 bases, the J end by 6 bases, with 15 bases between. CDR1 is SGHDN, CDR2 FVKESK, per germline. The length of the CDR3 is 15 residues. The DNA for the CDR3 is TGTGCCAGCAGCCAAGAGGCAAGGCGGGGCCTCGAGCAGTACTTC. This translates into CASSQEARRGLEQYF.

This chain links TRBV27 with TRBJ2-7; 14 nucleotides line up with TRBD2. Germline V gene sequence: CDR1 MNHEY, CDR2 SMNVEV (reference sequence). V lost 4 bases and J lost 2; bases outside the gene matches: 7. The CDR3 contains 17 residues. CDR3 in DNA: TGTGCCAGCAGTTCCGGACTAGCGGGAGGCCTACCCTACGAGCAGTACTTC. This gives the protein CASSSGLAGGLPYEQYF.

The chain couples TRBV4-1 to TRBJ1-2; 7 bases line up with TRBD1. V dropped 4 bases and J dropped 7; count of bases not matched to a gene: 12. Germline V CDR1 and CDR2: MGHRA, YSYEKL. This CDR3 comprises 15 residues. For the CDR3, the DNA is TGCGCCAGCAGCCCCCCGGGACAGATGCCCCCTGGCTACACCTTC. It specifies CASSPPGQMPPGYTF.

The chain combines TRBV30 with TRBJ1-2, with D uncertain. Trimming stripped 2 bases from V and 8 bases from J, with 12 bases between. Germline V gene sequence: CDR1 GTSNPN, CDR2 SVGIG (reference sequence). This CDR3 region has 12 residues. This CDR3 reads CAWSSGFKGYTF. The CDR3 DNA follows: TGTGCCTGGAGTAGCGGATTCAAGGGCTACACCTTC.

The chain employs TRBV6-5 and TRBJ2-5, with D possibly TRBD2 on 5 matching bases. The CDR3 has 12 amino acids. Germline-derived CDR1 and CDR2 are MNHEY and SVGAGI. The germline V and J ends were trimmed by 8 bases and 5 bases, with 12 bases remaining between them. For the CDR3, the DNA is TGTGCCAGCGGTTCGGGAATGGAGACCCAGTACTTC. Protein: CASGSGMETQYF.

The rearrangement joins TRBV7-2 to TRBJ1-5; 7 bases are a match to TRBD1. V lost 4 bases to trimming and J lost 3 bases; unmatched junction nucleotides: 12. This CDR3 spans 17 amino acids. The germline gives CDR1 SGHTA, CDR2 FQGNSA. The CDR3 loop reads CASSSWLTGSNNQPQHF. In DNA, the CDR3 is TGTGCCAGCAGCTCTTGGTTGACAGGGTCGAACAATCAGCCCCAGCATTTT.

V usage is TRBV9 and J usage is TRBJ2-1; the D gene is possibly TRBD1 (5 bases). The CDR3 is 15 amino acids. V was trimmed by 5 bases and J by 0 bases, leaving 12 bases between them. Germline V gene lookup returns CDR1 SGDLS and CDR2 YYNGEE. The CDR3: CASSEGASSYNEQFF. DNA for the CDR3: TGTGCCAGCAGTGAAGGGGCAAGCTCCTACAATGAGCAGTTCTTC.

The gene calls are TRBV28 and TRBJ1-2; 10 nucleotides agree with TRBD1. The CDR3 runs 14 residues. Losses at the gene ends were 5 bases for V and 5 bases for J; bases not matched to a gene: 5. The germline V gene has CDR1 MDHEN and CDR2 SYDVKM. The chain's CDR3 is CASSRDRGHYGYTF. The CDR3 coding sequence is TGTGCCAGCAGTCGAGACAGGGGGCATTATGGCTACACCTTC.